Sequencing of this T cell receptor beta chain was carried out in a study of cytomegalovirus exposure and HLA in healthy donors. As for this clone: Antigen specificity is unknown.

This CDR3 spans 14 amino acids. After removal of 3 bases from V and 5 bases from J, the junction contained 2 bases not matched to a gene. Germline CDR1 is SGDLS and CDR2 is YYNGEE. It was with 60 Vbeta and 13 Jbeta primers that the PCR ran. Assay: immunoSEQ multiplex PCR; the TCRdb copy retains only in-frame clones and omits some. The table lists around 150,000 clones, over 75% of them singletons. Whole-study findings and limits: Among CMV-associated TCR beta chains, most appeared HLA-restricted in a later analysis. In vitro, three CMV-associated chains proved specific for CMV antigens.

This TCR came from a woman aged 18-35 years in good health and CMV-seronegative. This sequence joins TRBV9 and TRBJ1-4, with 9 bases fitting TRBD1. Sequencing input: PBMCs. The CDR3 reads CASSGDRENEKLFF. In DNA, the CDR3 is TGTGCCAGCAGCGGGGACAGGGAGAATGAAAAACTGTTTTTT.